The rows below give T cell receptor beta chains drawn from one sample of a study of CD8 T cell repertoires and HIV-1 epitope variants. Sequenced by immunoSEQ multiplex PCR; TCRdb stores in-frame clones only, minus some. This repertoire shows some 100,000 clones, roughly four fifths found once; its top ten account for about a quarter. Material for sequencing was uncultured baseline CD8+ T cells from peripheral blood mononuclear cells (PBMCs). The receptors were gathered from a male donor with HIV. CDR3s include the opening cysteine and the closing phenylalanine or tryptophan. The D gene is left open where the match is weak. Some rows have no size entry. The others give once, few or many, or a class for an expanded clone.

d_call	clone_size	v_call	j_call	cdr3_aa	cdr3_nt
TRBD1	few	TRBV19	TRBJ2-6	CASSPQGPNLSGANVLTF	TGTGCCAGTAGTCCACAGGGGCCCAACCTCTCTGGGGCCAACGTCCTGACTTTC
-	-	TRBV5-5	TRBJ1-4	CASSLEPRGEKLFF	TGTGCCAGCAGCTTGGAGCCAAGGGGGGAAAAACTGTTTTTT
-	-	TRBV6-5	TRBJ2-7	CASSYSGNSYEQYF	TGTGCCAGCAGTTACTCGGGGAACTCCTACGAGCAGTACTTC
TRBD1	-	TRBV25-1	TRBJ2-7	CASSGGQGAYEQYF	TGTGCCAGCAGTGGTGGACAGGGGGCCTACGAGCAGTACTTC
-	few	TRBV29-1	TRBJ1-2	CSVGLGGGSNYGYTF	TGCAGCGTTGGATTGGGGGGAGGGAGTAACTATGGCTACACCTTC
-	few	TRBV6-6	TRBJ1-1	CASSYGGTEAFF	TGTGCCAGCAGTTACGGGGGAACTGAAGCTTTCTTT
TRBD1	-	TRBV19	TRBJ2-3	CASSIGTGLEDTQYF	TGTGCCAGTAGTATCGGGACAGGTTTGGAAGATACGCAGTATTTT
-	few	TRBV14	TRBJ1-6	CASSHWVPPNSPLHF	TGTGCCAGCAGCCATTGGGTCCCCCCTAATTCACCCCTCCACTTT
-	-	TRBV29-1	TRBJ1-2	CSVGDRSSTGYTF	TGCAGCGTTGGAGACAGGAGTTCGACCGGCTACACCTTC
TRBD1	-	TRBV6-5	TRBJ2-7	CASSYNRGNSYEQYF	TGTGCCAGCAGTTATAACAGGGGGAACTCCTACGAGCAGTACTTC
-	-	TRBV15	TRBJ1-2	CATSREDRSYTF	TGTGCCACCAGCAGAGAGGACAGAAGCTACACCTTC
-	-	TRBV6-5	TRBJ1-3	CASSYSSTGNTIYF	TGTGCCAGCAGTTACAGTTCCACCGGAAACACCATATATTTT
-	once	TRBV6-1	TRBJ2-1	CASRPKTGSYNEQFF	TGTGCCAGCAGACCAAAGACGGGCTCCTACAATGAGCAGTTCTTC
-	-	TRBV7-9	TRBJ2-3	CASSLAEGITDTQYF	TGTGCCAGCAGCTTAGCGGAGGGGATCACAGATACGCAGTATTTT
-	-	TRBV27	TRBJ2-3	CASSSGDGTDTQYF	TGTGCCAGCAGCTCGGGGGATGGGACAGATACGCAGTATTTT
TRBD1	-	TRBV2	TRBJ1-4	CASSLQGTNEKLFF	TGTGCCAGCAGCTTACAGGGGACTAATGAAAAACTGTTTTTT
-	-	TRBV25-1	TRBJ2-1	CASSEYYWDNEQFF	TGTGCCAGCAGTGAATATTATTGGGACAATGAGCAGTTCTTC
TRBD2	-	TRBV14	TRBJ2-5	CASSQDVAGGFETQYF	TGTGCCAGCAGCCAAGATGTAGCGGGGGGTTTTGAGACCCAGTACTTC
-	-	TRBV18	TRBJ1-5	CASSPTGRDQPQHF	TGTGCCAGCTCACCTACAGGGCGGGATCAGCCCCAGCATTTT
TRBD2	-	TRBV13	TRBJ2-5	CASSLAGGPSGETQYF	TGTGCCAGCAGCCTAGCGGGGGGGCCATCAGGAGAGACCCAGTACTTC
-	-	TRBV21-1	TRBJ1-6	CASSKGGPYNSPLHF	TGTGCCAGCAGCAAAGGAGGGCCCTATAATTCACCCCTCCACTTT
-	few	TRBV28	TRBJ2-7	CASSLSGDRYEQYF	TGTGCCAGCAGTTTAAGTGGTGATCGCTACGAGCAGTACTTC
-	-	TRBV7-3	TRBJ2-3	CASSYGPTDTQYF	TGTGCCAGCAGCTACGGACCCACAGATACGCAGTATTTT
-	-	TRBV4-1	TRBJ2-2	CASSRAREAENTGELFF	TGCGCCAGCAGCAGGGCCCGGGAAGCGGAGAACACCGGGGAGCTGTTTTTT
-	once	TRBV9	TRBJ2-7	CASSVGAKSSYEQYF	TGTGCCAGCAGCGTTGGCGCAAAATCATCCTACGAGCAGTACTTC
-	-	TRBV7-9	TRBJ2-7	CASSYPISTRDYEQYF	TGTGCCAGCAGCTACCCCATCTCGACAAGGGACTACGAGCAGTACTTC
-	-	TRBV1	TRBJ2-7	CTSGGSGTVTYEQYF	TGCACCAGCGGAGGTTCCGGGACGGTTACCTACGAGCAGTACTTC
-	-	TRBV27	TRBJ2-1	CASSPLDGSYNEQFF	TGTGCCAGCAGTCCCTTGGACGGGTCCTACAATGAGCAGTTCTTC
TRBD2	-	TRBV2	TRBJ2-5	CASSQILLAGGQETQYF	TGTGCCAGCAGTCAAATTTTACTAGCGGGAGGCCAAGAGACCCAGTACTTC